A selection of T cell receptor beta chains follows, all from one sample in a study of post-analysis software for immune sequencing data. MiXCR, run by TCRdb on the PCR reads, gives a single entry per CDR3 protein. The sample contains about 770,000 distinct CDR3 sequences, around 45% of which appear only once. The sequenced sample was blood. These receptors were obtained from a girl between 10 and 17 years old with multiple sclerosis. Each CDR3 is given with its conserved first and last residue. The order of the fields is D gene, clone size, J gene, V gene, CDR3 DNA, CDR3 protein. A D gene is named only where the DNA matches it firmly. Only part of the rows carry a size: once, few, many, or a class if the clone is expanded.

-,few,TRBJ2-1,TRBV9,TGTGCCAGCAGCGTAGCCAGTAGGTATGAGCAGTTCTTC,CASSVASRYEQFF
-,-,TRBJ1-1,TRBV6-1,TGTGCCAGCAAGGGCCCCGCGGGAACTGAAGCTTTCTTT,CASKGPAGTEAFF
-,few,TRBJ2-5,TRBV7-2,TGTGCCAGCAGCTCCGAAGGACGGGATGGGGAGACCCAGTACTTC,CASSSEGRDGETQYF
-,-,TRBJ2-7,TRBV12-3/TRBV12-4,TGTGCCAGCAGTTTGCGACCAACACAAAAACTCTACGAGCAGTACTTC,CASSLRPTQKLYEQYF
-,once,TRBJ2-7,TRBV6-2/TRBV6-3,TGTGCCAGCAGTTACTCGGCGACATCCTACGAGCAGTACTTC,CASSYSATSYEQYF
TRBD1,-,TRBJ2-2,TRBV20-1,TGCAGTGCTAGAGGGGACAGGCCCGGGGAGCTGTTTTTT,CSARGDRPGELFF
-,-,TRBJ2-1,TRBV2,TGTGCCAGCACTATAGGCGCTGGTGAGCAGTTCTTC,CASTIGAGEQFF
-,few,TRBJ1-2,TRBV29-1,TGCAGCGTCAGAGATAACTATGGCTACACCTTC,CSVRDNYGYTF
-,-,TRBJ1-1,TRBV2,TGTGCCAGCAGAGTGACACCGGAGAACGCTGGAGCTTTCTTT,CASRVTPENAGAFF
-,-,TRBJ2-7,TRBV13,TGTGCCAGCAGCAAACCAGCGGTGCGCTACGAGCAGTACTTC,CASSKPAVRYEQYF
-,few,TRBJ1-1,TRBV29-1,TGCAGCGTTGAAGTTAGGGGCACTGAAGCTTTCTTT,CSVEVRGTEAFF
-,-,TRBJ1-1,TRBV29-1,TGCAGCGTCCACGGGGGGCGCGGCACTGAAGCTTTCTTT,CSVHGGRGTEAFF
-,few,TRBJ2-7,TRBV10-3,TGTGCCATCATGCGGGCGGGCGAGCAGTACTTC,CAIMRAGEQYF
TRBD2,-,TRBJ2-3,TRBV7-9,TGTGCCAGCAGCTCTCGGGAGGGCTCCCTCGATACGCAGTATTTT,CASSSREGSLDTQYF
-,few,TRBJ1-1,TRBV20-1,TGCAGTGCTCCTCTCCCCACAGGGAACACTGAAGCTTTCTTT,CSAPLPTGNTEAFF
-,many,TRBJ2-7,TRBV20-1,TGCAGTGCCCTTAGCCGCTCCTACGAGCAGTACTTC,CSALSRSYEQYF
-,many,TRBJ1-2,TRBV6-1,TGTGCCAGCAGTGACAGCTATGGCTACACCTTC,CASSDSYGYTF
-,few,TRBJ2-1,TRBV6-2/TRBV6-3,TGTGCCAGCAGTATCCCGCCTAGAGCCCAGTACAATGAGCAGTTCTTC,CASSIPPRAQYNEQFF
-,few,TRBJ2-3,TRBV2,TGTGCCAGCAGTCCGACAGCCACCACAGATACGCAGTATTTT,CASSPTATTDTQYF
TRBD1,few,TRBJ2-7,TRBV29-1,TGCAGCGTTGCCTTCAGGCAGGGGGCCCACGAGCAGTACTTC,CSVAFRQGAHEQYF
TRBD1,-,TRBJ2-5,TRBV5-1,TGCGCCAGCAGCTTCTGGACAGGGGGCGCGTCGGAGACCCAGTACTTC,CASSFWTGGASETQYF
-,few,TRBJ2-3,TRBV4-3,TGCGCCAGCAGCCAAGTGGAGACAGGAGCGCGGACAGATACGCAGTATTTT,CASSQVETGARTDTQYF
-,-,TRBJ2-2,TRBV12-3/TRBV12-4,TGTGCCAGCAGTACCGAGGGATCGAACACCGGGGAGCTGTTTTTT,CASSTEGSNTGELFF
TRBD1,few,TRBJ2-1,TRBV3-1,TGTGCCAGCAACCACTACAGGGGTGTCACCTACAATGAGCAGTTCTTC,CASNHYRGVTYNEQFF
-,-,TRBJ2-5,TRBV29-1,TGCAGCGTTGAAGATCGCTTCGACCCCGGGTCCTACAAGCAGTACTTC,CSVEDRFDPGSYKQYF
TRBD1,-,TRBJ2-5,TRBV7-9,TGTGCCAGCAGCTTAGCGACAGGGTACCAAGAGACCCAGTACTTC,CASSLATGYQETQYF
-,-,TRBJ2-1,TRBV9,TGTGCCAGCAGCGTAGACGGAGCGAAAGCTTACAATGAGCAGTTCTTC,CASSVDGAKAYNEQFF
TRBD2,-,TRBJ2-7,TRBV11-2,TGTGCCAGCAGCTCGGGACTAGTTACCTACAATGAGCAGTACTTC,CASSSGLVTYNEQYF
TRBD2,-,TRBJ2-1,TRBV10-3,TGTGCCATCAGTGACACTGGACTAGCGGGAGGGGAGCAGTTCTTC,CAISDTGLAGGEQFF
TRBD2,-,TRBJ2-7,TRBV20-1,TGCAGTGCTAGTTTGGGACTAGCGGTAACCTCTGGGAACTACGAGCAGTACTTC,CSASLGLAVTSGNYEQYF
-,many,TRBJ1-4,TRBV20-1,TGCAGTGCTAGAGATCTGACGGATGAAAAACTGTTTTTT,CSARDLTDEKLFF
-,-,TRBJ2-1,TRBV7-2,TGTGCCAGCAGCTCCCATCTAGCGCCCTCCTACAATGAGCAGTTCTTC,CASSSHLAPSYNEQFF
TRBD1,-,TRBJ1-2,TRBV29-1,TGCAGCGTTGAGAAGACAGGGGGGAGTTATGGCTACACCTTC,CSVEKTGGSYGYTF
TRBD2,few,TRBJ2-6,TRBV7-9,TGTGCCAGCAGCCCGCCGGGACTATCTACTGGGGCCAACGTCCTGACTTTC,CASSPPGLSTGANVLTF
TRBD1,once,TRBJ1-1,TRBV7-3,TGTGCCAGCAGCTTTCGGGACAGGGATTTATACACTGAAGCTTTCTTT,CASSFRDRDLYTEAFF
TRBD2,-,TRBJ2-7,TRBV6-6,TGTGCCAGCACCCCCCCGGGGAGGGATAACGAGCAGTACTTC,CASTPPGRDNEQYF
TRBD2,-,TRBJ2-7,TRBV6-6,TGTGCCAGCAGCTCCTATCTAGCGGGTGACGAGCAGTACTTC,CASSSYLAGDEQYF
-,few,TRBJ2-1,TRBV12-3/TRBV12-4,TGTGCCAGCAGTTTTCGCTCGAGCATGTCCTACAATGAGCAGTTCTTC,CASSFRSSMSYNEQFF
TRBD1,-,TRBJ2-7,TRBV12-3/TRBV12-4,TGTGCCAGCAGTCCCGGGGTTGGGACAGGGTCATACGAGCAGTACTTC,CASSPGVGTGSYEQYF
-,-,TRBJ2-1,TRBV29-1,TGCAGCGTTGACCAGGAGATCGGCAATGAGCAGTTCTTC,CSVDQEIGNEQFF
TRBD2,few,TRBJ2-7,TRBV20-1,TGCAGTGCTAGAGCTCTAGCGGGAGACGAGCAGTACTTC,CSARALAGDEQYF
TRBD2,-,TRBJ2-7,TRBV16,TGTGCCAGCAGCCATCGGACCGGGGGGGCCCCCGGGCAGTACTTC,CASSHRTGGAPGQYF
TRBD2,-,TRBJ2-2,TRBV7-6,TGTGCCAGCAGCTTAAACTTAGCGGGAGAGAGGAACACCGGGGAGCTGTTTTTT,CASSLNLAGERNTGELFF
TRBD2,-,TRBJ2-1,TRBV10-3,TGTGCCATCAGTCGCCGGACTAGCGGGAGTCCCCCTCCGGGCAATGAGCAGTTCTTC,CAISRRTSGSPPPGNEQFF
-,-,TRBJ1-2,TRBV9,TGTGCCAGCAGCTTGAGGACAGCTGGTGACTATGGCTACACCTTC,CASSLRTAGDYGYTF
-,-,TRBJ1-1,TRBV7-8,TGTGCCAGCAGCTTAGGGGTGGATAACACTGAAGCTTTCTTT,CASSLGVDNTEAFF
-,-,TRBJ2-1,TRBV20-1,TGCAGTGCTAGAGAGGCCTCCAATGAGCAGTTCTTC,CSAREASNEQFF
-,few,TRBJ2-7,TRBV3-1,TGTGCCAGCAGCCCCCCTCGGGAGAGAACCTACGAGCAGTACTTC,CASSPPRERTYEQYF
-,-,TRBJ2-7,TRBV14,TGTGCCAGCAGCCAAATGACCGAAACCTACGAGCAGTACTTC,CASSQMTETYEQYF
TRBD1,-,TRBJ2-1,TRBV19,TGTGCCAGTAGGGGACAGGGTTTCTACAATGAGCAGTTCTTC,CASRGQGFYNEQFF
TRBD2,few,TRBJ2-4,TRBV5-1,TGCGCCAGCAGCCGTCGGGGGGGAGAAGCTGACATTCAGTACTTC,CASSRRGGEADIQYF
-,-,TRBJ2-7,TRBV28,TGTGCCAGCAGTTTTCCTCCCAGGTACTACGAGCAGTACTTC,CASSFPPRYYEQYF
-,few,TRBJ1-2,TRBV9,TGTGCCAGCAGCGTTGGGGACCGGCCCGACTATGGCTACACCTTC,CASSVGDRPDYGYTF
-,-,TRBJ2-3,TRBV9,TGTGCCAGCAGCGTAGAGGTGGACCATACGCAGTATTTT,CASSVEVDHTQYF
-,-,TRBJ2-1,TRBV6-5,TGTGCCAGCAGTGACCAGGCTCCCGAGTACAATGAGCAGTTCTTC,CASSDQAPEYNEQFF
TRBD1,few,TRBJ1-2,TRBV3-1,TGTGCCAGCAGCCGCGGGACAGCCACAGTCTACACCTTC,CASSRGTATVYTF